This T cell receptor beta chain was sequenced for a study of blood T cell repertoires in COVID-19 (dated by TCRdb to 2020 to 2021). For the wider study: Samples covering the acute and convalescent phases of COVID-19 were provided by collaborators in the United States, Italy and Spain. The material from the prospective study consisted of cDNA or gDNA derived from T cells, B-cell-depleted T cells, or PBMCs. Subjects who had been exposed to COVID-19, were actively infected with it, or had recovered from it provided the deeply sampled blood TCRbeta repertoires that made up the dataset. The repertoires were released in a freely available public database intended as a resource for research on the immune response to SARS-CoV-2. Samples were obtained from the ongoing ImmuneRACE study (first 160 participants) and from 1,200 or so subjects provided by 6 global collaborators. Sample metadata almost always included a de-identified subject ID, COVID-19 status, age in years and sex. HLA class I and class II types, where available, came from metadata supplied by the sample provider rather than from assay-based typing.

The CDR3 covers 9 residues, taking in both the cysteine and the phenylalanine. Of the read, only the CDR3 DNA is kept; its 27 bases are in frame from base 1. Between the V and J ends, shortened by 5 bases and 5 bases respectively, the junction contains 3 bases. In the germline V gene (reference sequence), CDR1 corresponds to DFQATT and CDR2 to SNEGSKA. Collaborating institutions collected whole blood in K2EDTA tubes following their own protocols. For TCRbeta analysis, collaborators shipped samples in one of three forms: frozen whole blood, isolated PBMCs, or DNA extracted from either of those sample types. Points the paper makes about the study in general: The amount of clinical and demographic metadata varied by source and participant and was provided uncurated.

The immunoSEQ Assay, a bias-controlled multiplex PCR, was used to amplify TCRbeta CDR3 regions from genomic DNA. The study's own analysis went as follows. The number of nucleated cells in each sample was estimated from the amplification of reference gene primers within the assay. To quantify the absolute abundance of each unique TCRbeta CDR3 rearrangement, sequence reads were collapsed and filtered. For each sample, productive Simpson clonality was calculated as the square root of Simpson's diversity index across productive rearrangements. TCRdb took this table from immuneACCESS and kept in-frame rearrangements with V and J called. Such tables lack part of the clones; where checked against another copy, unresolved V genes explain under half of the gap, and the rest is unexplained. V and J calls and clone size are given by that table; D and trimming were obtained from the DNA. Within this sample are some 51,000 clones, with approximately 86% of them counted one time only. The ten largest account for 1% to 1.5% of the sample.

This clone was observed a handful of times. Its antigen is unknown. Per-base qualities were not stored, and no clone one base away is much larger. The sequencing input was peripheral blood. The chain was built from TRBV20-1 and TRBJ1-2; the D gene is unclear. The clonotype originates from a man aged 55 to 70 with acute or convalescent COVID-19. The nucleotide sequence is given as TGCAGTGCTTCGTATGGCTACACCTTC. Its translation is CSASYGYTF.